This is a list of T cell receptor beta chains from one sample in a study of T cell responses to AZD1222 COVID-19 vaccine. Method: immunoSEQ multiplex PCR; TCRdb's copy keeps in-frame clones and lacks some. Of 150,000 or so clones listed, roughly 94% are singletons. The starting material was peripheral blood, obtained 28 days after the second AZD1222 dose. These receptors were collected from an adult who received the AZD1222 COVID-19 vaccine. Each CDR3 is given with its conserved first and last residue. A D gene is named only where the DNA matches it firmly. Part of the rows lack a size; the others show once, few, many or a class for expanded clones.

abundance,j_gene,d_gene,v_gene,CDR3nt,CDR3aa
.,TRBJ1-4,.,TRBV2,TGTGCCAGCAATTGGAATGCTAATGAAAAACTGTTTTTT,CASNWNANEKLFF
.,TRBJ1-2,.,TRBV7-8,TGTGCCAGCAGGCCCGAAACTAGGTTTCGCTATGGCTACACCTTC,CASRPETRFRYGYTF
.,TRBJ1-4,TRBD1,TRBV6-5,TGTGCCAGCGGGACAGGGGAAATGGGTGAGGAACTGTTTTTT,CASGTGEMGEELFF
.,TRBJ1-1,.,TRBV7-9,TGTGCCAGCAGCTTAGCGGTGGTGAACACTGAAGCTTTCTTT,CASSLAVVNTEAFF
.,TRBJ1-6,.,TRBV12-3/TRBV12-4,TGTGCCAGCAGTTTGGGAGGTAATTCACCCCTCCACTTT,CASSLGGNSPLHF
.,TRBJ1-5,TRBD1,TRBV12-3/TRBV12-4,TGTGCCAGCAGACCGACAGGGCAATTTCCCCAGCATTTT,CASRPTGQFPQHF
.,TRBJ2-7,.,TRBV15,TGTGCCACCAGCAGACCCGGGACGGACTCCTACGAGCAGTACTTC,CATSRPGTDSYEQYF
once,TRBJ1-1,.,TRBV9,TGTGCCAGCAGCCTTAGGAAGGTGAGCGCTGAAGCTTTCTTT,CASSLRKVSAEAFF
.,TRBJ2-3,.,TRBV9,TGTGCCAGCAGCACGGGGGCCTTCGACGCAGATACGCAGTATTTT,CASSTGAFDADTQYF
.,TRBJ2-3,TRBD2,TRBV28,TGTGCCAGCAGTTTATGGCGGGAGCGGAATACGCAGTATTTT,CASSLWRERNTQYF
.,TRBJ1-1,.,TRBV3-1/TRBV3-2,TGTGCCAGCAGCCAAGATCATCCGGGTCGGACTGAAGCTTTCTTT,CASSQDHPGRTEAFF